This T cell receptor beta chain was observed in a study of T cells after yellow fever vaccination. The study, taken as a whole, reports: Any FACS-sorted repertoire could hold abundant clonotypes that contaminate it from the bulk population.

This clonotype was counted ten times or more. As yet, its antigen is unknown. Germline lookup yields CDR1 MNHEY and CDR2 SVGEGT. The CDR3 runs to 14 residues. Trimming left V 2 bases short and J 0 bases short, with 7 bases between. TCRdb passed the 5' RACE reads through MiXCR, listing each CDR3 protein once. The data contain fewer than 500,000 distinct CDR3 sequences, roughly a sixth of them singletons. Sequencing was performed on PBMCs, taken before the yellow fever booster vaccination. This chain links TRBV6-2 or TRBV6-3 with TRBJ1-1; tentative D call: TRBD1 (6 bases). This sequence originates from a man aged 18 to 30 who received the YFV17D yellow fever vaccine. CDR3 sequence reads: CASSYGGMNTEAFF. DNA of the CDR3: TGTGCCAGCAGTTACGGGGGCATGAACACTGAAGCTTTCTTT.